The following is a T cell receptor (beta chain) sequence with its context. The target of this receptor is not known. No base qualities exist here, and no much larger clone lies one base off it. The treatment or condition label, as the study defines it: approximately nine-day PBMC culture with coronavirus spike peptide pools or control peptides (ViraFEST assay). The ViraFEST assay was used in the study, in which antigen-specific T cells were expanded with peptide pools and expanded clonotypes were subsequently identified by TCR sequencing. The positive SARS-CoV-2 PCR tests of the convalescent patients were dated from March to December 2020, before the Alpha, Beta and Delta variants emerged in the United States. PBMCs were cultured at roughly 2 million per well in IMDM supplemented with approximately 5.3% human AB serum and about 10 IU/ml IL-2, with about 11 ug/ml peptide pools added. On days 3 and 7, half of the culture medium was replaced with fresh IL-2-containing medium. Once the cells had been in culture for about 10 days, the EasySep CD4+ T cell isolation kit was used to isolate CD4+ T cells by negative selection. PBMCs were separated from whole blood using Ficoll-Paque Plus gradient centrifugation and then either used fresh or cryopreserved at -140C. In general, triplicate wells were set up for every culture condition.

The record originates from a study of vaccination and CD4 T cells after COVID-19 (dated by TCRdb to between 2021 and 2024). About the full investigation: SARS-CoV-2 positivity had been established in the convalescent patients by nasal swab PCR, and mild disease was recorded in several of these patients and severe disease in one. In the convalescent cohort there were six males and four females, among whom were two Hispanic individuals, seven Caucasians, two Asians and one multiracial person. Participants got two doses of the Pfizer-BioNTech BNT162b2 vaccine (n=8) or two doses of the Moderna mRNA-1273 vaccine (n=2). Post-COVID blood samples from convalescent patients were collected a median of approximately 93 days after diagnosis, with a range of roughly 35 to 180 days. Post-vaccine blood samples were collected a median of 72 days after the second vaccine dose, ranging from roughly 13 to 241 days. Overlapping spike peptide pools from SARS-CoV-2 and from the common cold coronaviruses HCoV-NL63, HCoV-OC43 and HCoV-229E were used as culture stimuli. In control cultures, a CEFX viral epitope pool was used as positive control, an HIV-1 Nef peptide pool was used as negative control, or no peptide was added. In roughly 10 COVID-19 convalescent patients and 4 infection-naive healthy vaccine recipients, the spike-specific CD4+ TCR repertoire before mRNA vaccination was compared with the repertoire after mRNA vaccination.

Broader findings and caveats from the paper: The study included relatively few convalescent patients and did not analyze early timepoints after natural infection. In convalescent patients, a median around 90% of post-vaccine SARS-CoV-2-reactive clones were detected only after vaccination, and vaccine-specific priming was suggested by this finding. Of the vaccine-specific clones found in convalescent patients, nearly all (304 of 307) were mono-reactive for SARS-CoV-2 spike instead of being cross-reactive with common cold coronaviruses. The median number of SARS-CoV-2-reactive clonotypes rose from about 19 after infection to roughly 40 after vaccination, but the change was not significant.

Library creation used PCR. TCR sequencing of DNA from cultured CD4+ T cells used the Oncomine TCR Beta short-read assay at the Johns Hopkins FTIC core. The QIAamp micro DNA kit was used to extract genomic DNA from the cultured CD4+ T cells. The Oncomine TCR Beta libraries from cultured CD4+ T cells were pooled using unique dual indexes and then sequenced on an Illumina iSeq 100. The authors' pipeline ran thus. Non-productive sequences were filtered out, and CDR3s that did not start with C, did not end with F or W, or were shorter than 7 amino acids were discarded. The MANAFEST web application was used to identify antigen-specific clonotypes by comparing peptide-stimulated wells against reference wells and other culture wells. An FDR below 0.05, an odds ratio above 5, and a productive frequency above 0.1% in at least two of three replicate wells were required for clones to be considered positive. A clonotype was classed as cross-reactive if the clonotype showed significant expansion both in SARS-CoV-2 spike wells and in at least one common cold coronavirus spike condition. Using R version 3.6.1, CDR3 homology was evaluated through Levenshtein distances (stringdist) along with unrooted phylogenetic trees (ape). TCRdb reprocessed the public reads (quality trimming at Q25 with fastp, clone calling with MiXCR) and kept in-frame beta chains. Every entry covers one CDR3 protein and lists the most common genes and DNA from its rows. None of the V and J calls come from the authors' own analysis; TCRdb made them. This sample gives around 5,000 distinct CDR3 sequences in total; 46% of them show up just once. The top ten hold approximately 60% of the sample.

Material for sequencing was CD4+ T cells from blood, cultured in vitro. The sequence was obtained from a human donor who had recovered from COVID-19.

CDR3 loop: CSARDTAKTGEQYF. The nucleotide sequence reads TGCAGTGCTAGAGATACGGCGAAGACGGGCGAGCAGTACTTC. The chain employs TRBV20-1 and TRBJ2-7; no D segment can be confidently identified. Counted from cysteine to phenylalanine, this CDR3 has 14 amino acids. The DNA shown is the 42-base CDR3, in frame from base 1. CDR1 and CDR2 are drawn from the germline V gene (reference sequence): DFQATT, SNEGSKA. V was cut back by 0 bases and J by 6 bases, leaving a gap of 15 bases between them.